The 20 T cell receptor beta chains presented below share a single source sample, sequenced in a study of shared clonotypes between healthy human individuals. The assay was immunoSEQ multiplex PCR, and TCRdb's table has in-frame clones only and misses some. The sample consists of tens of thousands of clones, around 57% of them appearing once. Sequenced: memory CD8+ T cells sorted from blood. The sample's subset: CD45RO+ cells pooled with CCR7-negative TemRA cells. The receptors shown here come from a man in his thirties or forties in good health.

This chain connects TRBV13 to TRBJ2-7, with D unresolved. The germline V gene has CDR1 PRHDT and CDR2 FYEKMQ (reference sequence). With 0 bases removed from V and 4 bases from J, the gap between germline ends came to 4 bases. The CDR3 contains 12 residues. CDR3 DNA sequence: TGTGCCAGCAGCTTAGGGGGTTACGAGCAGTACTTC. This codes for CASSLGGYEQYF.

This clone has more than one count but fewer than ten. J is TRBJ1-4 and V is TRBV15, with TRBD1 matching 7 bases. The CDR3 has 16 amino acids. V dropped 2 bases and J dropped 5; count of bases not matched to a gene: 8. Germline loops: CDR1 LNHNV, CDR2 YYDKDF (reference sequence). The CDR3 here is CATSRKTGTANEKLFF. Written as DNA, the CDR3 is TGTGCCACCAGCAGAAAAACCGGGACAGCAAATGAAAAACTGTTTTTT.

The V gene is TRBV10-2, the J gene TRBJ2-2, with 10 bases identical to TRBD2. The germline CDR1 and CDR2 sequences are WSHSY and SAAADI. The CDR3 covers 16 residues. Trimming at V came to 7 bases and at J to 5 bases, leaving 10 bases not matched to a gene. The DNA for the CDR3 is TGCGCCAGCACCCCCTTAGCGGGAGGAGGGACCGGGGAGCTGTTTTTT. Translation gives CASTPLAGGGTGELFF.

The chain employs TRBV27 and TRBJ2-7, with 11 positions matching TRBD1. The CDR3 covers 17 residues. The ends lost 5 bases at V and 6 bases at J; junction bases unmatched: 15. Germline loops: CDR1 MNHEY, CDR2 SMNVEV (reference sequence). The CDR3 DNA is TGTGCCAGCAGTCCCCGGGACAGGGGGGCAGGTCGCTCCGAGCAGTACTTC. It is translated as CASSPRDRGAGRSEQYF.

The CDR3 here is CSVITSYEQYF. Here the CDR3 DNA reads TGCAGCGTTATAACTTCCTACGAGCAGTACTTC. The chain combines TRBV29-1 with TRBJ2-7; D not certain. Trimming left V 5 bases short and J 1 base short, with 6 bases between. CDR1 is SQVTM and CDR2 is ANQGSEA in the germline V gene. The CDR3 sequence is 11 residues long.

This chain connects TRBV27 to TRBJ2-3; 9 nucleotides line up with TRBD2. In germline, CDR1 is MNHEY, CDR2 SMNVEV (reference sequence). V trimming: 4 bases; J trimming: 4 bases; junction bases outside the gene matches: 9. CDR3 size: 16 residues. The CDR3 loop reads CASSSSVSGRSDTQYF. The CDR3 coding sequence is TGTGCCAGCAGTTCCTCTGTTAGCGGGAGATCAGATACGCAGTATTTT.

V is TRBV6-5 and J is TRBJ2-1, with D possibly being TRBD2 (5 bases). The CDR3 totals 15 residues. The germline CDR1 and CDR2 sequences are MNHEY and SVGAGI. Between the trimmed V and J ends, which lost 6 bases and 0 bases, there was a span of 12 bases. This CDR3 reads CASRSDGGSYNEQFF. CDR3 sequence (DNA): TGTGCCAGCAGGTCTGATGGAGGCTCCTACAATGAGCAGTTCTTC.

J is TRBJ1-2 and V is TRBV7-9; 8 nucleotides match TRBD1. The junction had 20 bases not matched to a gene; V was cut back by 10 bases and J by 7 bases. Germline V gene sequence: CDR1 SEHNR, CDR2 FQNEAQ (reference sequence). CDR3 length equals 16 residues. The CDR3 DNA reads as TGTGCCACACCAAAAAAAGTAACCGGGACAGGCGGTGGCTACACCTTC. This translates into CATPKKVTGTGGGYTF.

The chain is built from TRBV5-6 and TRBJ2-6; D possibly corresponds to TRBD2 (5 bases). From germline, CDR1 is SGHDT and CDR2 YYEEEE. Trimming removed 2 bases at V and 2 bases at J, with 8 bases between. This CDR3 is 15 amino acids long. This CDR3 is CASSFLRAGANVLTF. CDR3 coding DNA: TGTGCCAGCAGCTTTCTGAGGGCTGGGGCCAACGTCCTGACTTTC.

There are many counts of this clone. The rearrangement joins TRBV7-2 to TRBJ2-3; D is undetermined. Germline V gene sequence: CDR1 SGHTA, CDR2 FQGNSA. Trimming removed 4 bases at V and 1 base at J, with 12 bases between. The CDR3 runs 15 residues. The DNA of the CDR3 is TGTGCCAGCAGCTCCCAGGACGGCCGCACAGATACGCAGTATTTT. This sequence encodes CASSSQDGRTDTQYF. Full variable domain (rest looked up from reference TRBV7-2 and TRBJ2-3): GAGVSQSPSNKVTEKGKDVELRCDPISGHTALYWYRQSLGQGLEFLIYFQGNSAPDKSGLPSDRFSAERTGGSVSTLTIQRTQQEDSAVYLCASSSQDGRTDTQYFGPGTRLTVL.

By sample share, this clone is medium-sized. The chain couples TRBV6-5 to TRBJ1-4; 7 bases align to TRBD1. The germline V gene has CDR1 MNHEY and CDR2 SVGAGI. V shed 4 bases, J shed 7 bases, and the junction held 12 bases outside the gene matches. This CDR3 contains 16 residues. This chain's CDR3 is CASSSENRGVGEKLFF. The DNA for the CDR3 is TGTGCCAGCAGTTCAGAGAACAGGGGAGTGGGTGAAAAACTGTTTTTT.

This clone has just a few counts. The rearrangement joins TRBV10-3 to TRBJ2-3; 8 bases are a match to TRBD2. V lost 10 bases, J lost 1 base, and 4 bases stayed unmatched. CDR1 is ENHRY and CDR2 is SYGVKD in the germline V gene. This CDR3 has 13 amino acids. The CDR3 bases are TGTGCCACTGAGACTAGCGGCACAGATACGCAGTATTTT. This codes for CATETSGTDTQYF.

V and J are TRBV28 and TRBJ2-7; 8 bases map to TRBD2. CDR1 and CDR2 (germline): MDHEN, SYDVKM. There are 15 residues in the CDR3. Trimming at V came to 5 bases and at J to 6 bases, leaving 12 bases not matched to a gene. The CDR3: CASSKIAGTVSEQYF. CDR3 DNA: TGTGCCAGCAGTAAGATAGCGGGGACCGTCAGCGAGCAGTACTTC.

The V call is TRBV7-2, the J call TRBJ1-2; D ambiguous. This CDR3 has 13 amino acids. V was trimmed by 5 bases and J by 4 bases, leaving 11 bases between them. CDR1 is SGHTA, CDR2 FQGNSA, per germline. CDR3 loop: CASSADLGYGYTF. In nucleotides, the CDR3 is TGTGCCAGCAGCGCCGATTTGGGCTATGGCTACACCTTC.

The rearrangement uses TRBV28 and TRBJ2-3; the D is unclear. The CDR3 consists of 13 residues. The V end lost 2 bases, the J end lost 6 bases, and 9 bases lay between the germline ends. Germline lookup yields CDR1 MDHEN and CDR2 SYDVKM. In DNA, the CDR3 is TGTGCCAGCAGTTTAGGTGTGGTCGATACGCAGTATTTT. It codes for CASSLGVVDTQYF.

This clone was found a few times. This sequence joins TRBV28 and TRBJ2-7; D could derive from TRBD1 or TRBD2 (5 bases each). This CDR3 region has 12 residues. The germline gives CDR1 MDHEN, CDR2 SYDVKM. V shed 10 bases and J shed 3 bases, with 13 bases lying between them. This CDR3 is CAIGTDSYEQYF. DNA for the CDR3: TGTGCCATCGGGACGGATAGCTACGAGCAGTACTTC.

This chain links TRBV6-5 with TRBJ2-2, with D perhaps TRBD1 (5 bases). This CDR3 has 16 residues. V shed 0 bases and J shed 0 bases, with 8 bases lying between them. Germline V gives CDR1 MNHEY, CDR2 SVGAGI. CDR3 region: CASSYSARANTGELFF. The DNA of the CDR3 is TGTGCCAGCAGTTACTCGGCCAGGGCGAACACCGGGGAGCTGTTTTTT.

This chain joins TRBV5-5 and TRBJ2-2, with D hard to call. This CDR3 has 13 amino acids. Looked up from germline, CDR1 is SGHKS and CDR2 is YYEKEE (reference sequence). Trimming pared 4 bases from V and 6 bases from J, leaving 10 bases between. In DNA form, the CDR3 reads TGTGCCAGCAGCGACGGAAGTGCCGGGGAGCTGTTTTTT. It specifies CASSDGSAGELFF.

A few counts support this clone. V usage is TRBV20-1 and J usage is TRBJ2-3; possibly TRBD2 for D (5 bases). The CDR3 runs to 11 residues. The ends were cut back, 7 bases at V and 6 bases at J, with 11 bases in the middle. Germline CDR1 and CDR2: DFQATT and SNEGSKA (reference sequence). CDR3 region: CSERVGDTQYF. In DNA, the CDR3 is TGCAGTGAGAGGGTGGGGGATACGCAGTATTTT.

This clone was observed at least ten times. V gene TRBV11-2 combines with J gene TRBJ2-2, with D possibly TRBD1 on 5 matching bases. Germline values: CDR1 SGHAT, CDR2 FQNNGV. The CDR3 spans 16 residues. V lost 4 bases and J 1 base, leaving 13 bases between the germline ends. The CDR3 loop reads CASSSSADKNTGELFF. The CDR3 DNA reads as TGTGCCAGCAGCTCATCCGCGGACAAGAACACCGGGGAGCTGTTTTTT.